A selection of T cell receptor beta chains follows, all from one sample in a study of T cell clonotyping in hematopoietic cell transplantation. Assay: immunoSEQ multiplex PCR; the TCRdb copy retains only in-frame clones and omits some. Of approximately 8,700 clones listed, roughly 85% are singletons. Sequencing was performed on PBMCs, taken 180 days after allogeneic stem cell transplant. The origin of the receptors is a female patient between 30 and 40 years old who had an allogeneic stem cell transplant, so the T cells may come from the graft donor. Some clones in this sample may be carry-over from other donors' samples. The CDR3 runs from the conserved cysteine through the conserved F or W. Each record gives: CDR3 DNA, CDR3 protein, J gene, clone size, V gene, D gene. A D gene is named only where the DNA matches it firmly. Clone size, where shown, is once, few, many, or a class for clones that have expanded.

DNA: TGTGCCAGCACCCCAGGACGGAACAACTATGGCTACACCTTC
CDR3: CASTPGRNNYGYTF
J: TRBJ1-2
size: .
V: TRBV7-2
D: .

DNA: TGTGCCAGCAGTTATTATCCGCGGAGCTCCTACGAGCAGTACTTC
CDR3: CASSYYPRSSYEQYF
J: TRBJ2-7
size: .
V: TRBV6-5
D: .

DNA: TGTGCCAGCAGCAATATACAGGGAGGGACTGAAGCTTTCTTT
CDR3: CASSNIQGGTEAFF
J: TRBJ1-1
size: .
V: TRBV7-2
D: .

DNA: TGTGCCAGCAGCTTCGACAGGGCCGGCAATCAGCCCCAGCATTTT
CDR3: CASSFDRAGNQPQHF
J: TRBJ1-5
size: .
V: TRBV7-8
D: TRBD1

DNA: TGCGCCAGCAGCCACCGTACACTTCTCTCCTACGAGCAGTACTTC
CDR3: CASSHRTLLSYEQYF
J: TRBJ2-7
size: .
V: TRBV5-1
D: .

DNA: TGTGCCAGCAGTGTGGACGGGTACACTGAAGCTTTCTTT
CDR3: CASSVDGYTEAFF
J: TRBJ1-1
size: .
V: TRBV6-1
D: .

DNA: TGTGCCAGTCAGGGATCCGATGAGCAGTTCTTC
CDR3: CASQGSDEQFF
J: TRBJ2-1
size: few
V: TRBV2
D: .

DNA: TGTGCCAGCAGCCCGCTCGAGGGTGGGAACACTGAAGCTTTCTTT
CDR3: CASSPLEGGNTEAFF
J: TRBJ1-1
size: .
V: TRBV7-9
D: .

DNA: TGTGCCAGCAGCGCTACGGGACAGGGGGCGTACGAGCAGTACTTC
CDR3: CASSATGQGAYEQYF
J: TRBJ2-7
size: .
V: TRBV2
D: TRBD1

DNA: TGTGCCAAAACACAGGGGGCCTGGGAGCAGTACTTC
CDR3: CAKTQGAWEQYF
J: TRBJ2-7
size: .
V: TRBV27
D: TRBD1

DNA: TGCGCCAGCAGCCGATTGGGGGGGTTAGAGACCCAGTACTTC
CDR3: CASSRLGGLETQYF
J: TRBJ2-5
size: .
V: TRBV23-1
D: TRBD2

DNA: TGTGCCACCAGCAGGGATATACGGGAGGAGCTGTTTTTT
CDR3: CATSRDIREELFF
J: TRBJ2-2
size: .
V: TRBV15
D: .

DNA: TGCGCCAGCAGCACGGGGGGCGCTTACACTGAAGCTTTCTTT
CDR3: CASSTGGAYTEAFF
J: TRBJ1-1
size: .
V: TRBV4-3
D: .

DNA: TGCGCCAGCAGCTTGTCCACTTGGGACGTAGCCTACGAGCAGTACTTC
CDR3: CASSLSTWDVAYEQYF
J: TRBJ2-7
size: once
V: TRBV5-1
D: .

DNA: TGTGCCACCAGCAGAGATAGGGCAGGGACCGCCGAAAAACTGTTTTTT
CDR3: CATSRDRAGTAEKLFF
J: TRBJ1-4
size: .
V: TRBV15
D: .

DNA: TGTGCCAGCAGCTTGCGAGGGACAGACTACGAGCAGTACTTC
CDR3: CASSLRGTDYEQYF
J: TRBJ2-7
size: few
V: TRBV5-5
D: TRBD1

DNA: TGTGCCAGCAGCGGCGGCTGGGGGACTGAAGCTTTCTTT
CDR3: CASSGGWGTEAFF
J: TRBJ1-1
size: .
V: TRBV6-5
D: .

DNA: TGTGCCATCTCGAACAGGGGGCGCACTGAAGCTTTCTTT
CDR3: CAISNRGRTEAFF
J: TRBJ1-1
size: .
V: TRBV6-5
D: TRBD1

DNA: TGTGCCTGGAAGAGACAGGGGGCAGTTTCACCCCTCCACTTT
CDR3: CAWKRQGAVSPLHF
J: TRBJ1-6
size: .
V: TRBV30
D: TRBD1

DNA: TGCAGCGGCGGACCGGACAGGGGAACTTTCTTT
CDR3: CSGGPDRGTFF
J: TRBJ1-1
size: once
V: TRBV29-1
D: TRBD1

DNA: TGTGCCACCAACCGGGACAGGGCAACCTATGGCTACACCTTC
CDR3: CATNRDRATYGYTF
J: TRBJ1-2
size: .
V: TRBV15
D: TRBD1

DNA: TGTGCCAGCAGCTTAGCGACGGACTATGGCTACACCTTC
CDR3: CASSLATDYGYTF
J: TRBJ1-2
size: .
V: TRBV7-2
D: .

DNA: TGTGCCTGGAACCGACAGAACAATCAGCCCCAGCATTTT
CDR3: CAWNRQNNQPQHF
J: TRBJ1-5
size: .
V: TRBV30
D: .

DNA: TGTGCCAGCAGCAACATTTTGAGGGCCGGCGGCACAGATACGCAGTATTTT
CDR3: CASSNILRAGGTDTQYF
J: TRBJ2-3
size: .
V: TRBV7-3
D: .

DNA: TGTGCCAGTATGTCTAGTTCAGCGGGGGGTCGCGAGCAGTTCTTC
CDR3: CASMSSSAGGREQFF
J: TRBJ2-1
size: .
V: TRBV19
D: TRBD2

DNA: TGTGCCAGCAGCGTAAGCCAGGGGAACACTTATGGCTACACCTTC
CDR3: CASSVSQGNTYGYTF
J: TRBJ1-2
size: .
V: TRBV9
D: .

DNA: TGTGCCTGGGGACACTACACTGAAGCTTTCTTT
CDR3: CAWGHYTEAFF
J: TRBJ1-1
size: few
V: TRBV30
D: .

DNA: TGTGCCAGCAGCTTCGGGTTCACACCGAACTATGGCTACACCTTC
CDR3: CASSFGFTPNYGYTF
J: TRBJ1-2
size: .
V: TRBV11-1
D: .

DNA: TGTGCCACCAGTTCCCGGGACAGGGATCCCGGGGAGCTGTTTTTT
CDR3: CATSSRDRDPGELFF
J: TRBJ2-2
size: .
V: TRBV15
D: TRBD1

DNA: TGTGCCAGCAGCTCTGGGACAGAACTTCGACGCTCCTACGAGCAGTACTTC
CDR3: CASSSGTELRRSYEQYF
J: TRBJ2-7
size: .
V: TRBV5-6
D: TRBD1

DNA: TGTGCCAGCAGCTTCGACAGGGGCGATGGCTACACCTTC
CDR3: CASSFDRGDGYTF
J: TRBJ1-2
size: .
V: TRBV7-2
D: TRBD1

DNA: TGTGCCAGCAGCTACACACAGGGTCTAGAAGCTTTCTTT
CDR3: CASSYTQGLEAFF
J: TRBJ1-1
size: .
V: TRBV7-2
D: .

DNA: TGTGCCAGCAGCTCCGTGTGGGGGGGCTATGGCTACACCTTC
CDR3: CASSSVWGGYGYTF
J: TRBJ1-2
size: .
V: TRBV7-2
D: .

DNA: TGTGCCAGCAGCGTAGATATGGTATGGGTAGGGGCCAATGAGCAGTTCTTC
CDR3: CASSVDMVWVGANEQFF
J: TRBJ2-1
size: .
V: TRBV9
D: .

DNA: TGCAGCGTTGAAGATCGGGCTTTTCAGAACACCGGGGAGCTGTTTTTT
CDR3: CSVEDRAFQNTGELFF
J: TRBJ2-2
size: .
V: TRBV29-1
D: .

DNA: TGTGCCAGCAGCTTAGTAGGCTTGGGGTGGGGGATCACTGAAGCTTTCTTT
CDR3: CASSLVGLGWGITEAFF
J: TRBJ1-1
size: .
V: TRBV7-2
D: .

DNA: TGTGCCAGCAGCCCCTGGACAGGGAGCACCGGGGAGCTGTTTTTT
CDR3: CASSPWTGSTGELFF
J: TRBJ2-2
size: .
V: TRBV7-2
D: TRBD1

DNA: TGTGCCAGCAGCAGCTACAGGGATTCACCCCTCCACTTT
CDR3: CASSSYRDSPLHF
J: TRBJ1-6
size: .
V: TRBV7-2
D: .

DNA: TGTGCCAGCAGTGAAGGACTAGCGGGGGCAAGGGGGGAGACCCAGTACTTC
CDR3: CASSEGLAGARGETQYF
J: TRBJ2-5
size: .
V: TRBV25-1
D: TRBD2

DNA: TGTGCCAGCAGCTTAATCACCGGGAACTCTGGAAACACCATATATTTT
CDR3: CASSLITGNSGNTIYF
J: TRBJ1-3
size: .
V: TRBV7-2
D: .

DNA: TGTGCCAGCAGCTTAGGGGGTAGGTGGAACACTGAAGCTTTCTTT
CDR3: CASSLGGRWNTEAFF
J: TRBJ1-1
size: few
V: TRBV7-2
D: .

DNA: TGTGCCAGCAGTTTAGTGCCGGGACAGGGCCTTTCTGGGGCCAACGTCCTGACTTTC
CDR3: CASSLVPGQGLSGANVLTF
J: TRBJ2-6
size: .
V: TRBV2
D: TRBD1

DNA: TGTGCCAGCAGCTTCAATAGACTAGCGGGGGGAGAGACCCAGTACTTC
CDR3: CASSFNRLAGGETQYF
J: TRBJ2-5
size: .
V: TRBV5-5
D: TRBD2

DNA: TGTGCCAGCTCTCCCCTTGGGGGGTCTAATGAAAAACTGTTTTTT
CDR3: CASSPLGGSNEKLFF
J: TRBJ1-4
size: .
V: TRBV5-6
D: .

DNA: TGCGCCAGCACCGAGAGGGGGCGGGAGACCCAGTACTTC
CDR3: CASTERGRETQYF
J: TRBJ2-5
size: .
V: TRBV10-2
D: TRBD1

DNA: TGTGCCAGCAGTGGGTCGGTTGGTGATTACAATGAGCAGTTCTTC
CDR3: CASSGSVGDYNEQFF
J: TRBJ2-1
size: .
V: TRBV6-4
D: .

DNA: TGTGCCAGCAGGTTCACAGGATGGAACATTCAGTACTTC
CDR3: CASRFTGWNIQYF
J: TRBJ2-4
size: .
V: TRBV2
D: .

DNA: TGTGCCAGCAGGTTTTATCCACGAAAGACCTATGGCTACACCTTC
CDR3: CASRFYPRKTYGYTF
J: TRBJ1-2
size: .
V: TRBV5-8
D: .

DNA: TGTGCCAGCAGCCTGGGACTTCGTGGGGATCAGCCCCAGCATTTT
CDR3: CASSLGLRGDQPQHF
J: TRBJ1-5
size: .
V: TRBV7-9
D: .

DNA: TGTGCCAGCAGCGTAGGTAACCTCCTCGGGGAGCTGTTTTTT
CDR3: CASSVGNLLGELFF
J: TRBJ2-2
size: few
V: TRBV9
D: .

DNA: TGTGCCAGCAGGCGGGGGGCCACCTACGAGCAGTACTTC
CDR3: CASRRGATYEQYF
J: TRBJ2-7
size: .
V: TRBV7-2
D: TRBD2

DNA: TGCAGTTCGGCCGGGAACCAGGAAGGCTACACCTTC
CDR3: CSSAGNQEGYTF
J: TRBJ1-2
size: .
V: TRBV29-1
D: .

DNA: TGTGCCAGCAGTTACGTTCGGTCGGACCAAGAGACCCAGTACTTC
CDR3: CASSYVRSDQETQYF
J: TRBJ2-5
size: .
V: TRBV6-5
D: .

DNA: TGTGCCAGCTCAGGGACTAGCGGGTATACGCAGTATTTT
CDR3: CASSGTSGYTQYF
J: TRBJ2-3
size: few
V: TRBV18
D: TRBD2

DNA: TGTGCCAGTGCTTCGCAGGGTTTAGGGAATCAGCCCCAGCATTTT
CDR3: CASASQGLGNQPQHF
J: TRBJ1-5
size: .
V: TRBV19
D: .

DNA: TGTGCCAGCAGCTCAATAGCGGGCCTCACAGATACGCAGTATTTT
CDR3: CASSSIAGLTDTQYF
J: TRBJ2-3
size: .
V: TRBV5-5
D: TRBD2

DNA: TGTGCCAGCAGTGAATCGGGAGCCGGGGAGCTGTTTTTT
CDR3: CASSESGAGELFF
J: TRBJ2-2
size: once
V: TRBV2
D: .